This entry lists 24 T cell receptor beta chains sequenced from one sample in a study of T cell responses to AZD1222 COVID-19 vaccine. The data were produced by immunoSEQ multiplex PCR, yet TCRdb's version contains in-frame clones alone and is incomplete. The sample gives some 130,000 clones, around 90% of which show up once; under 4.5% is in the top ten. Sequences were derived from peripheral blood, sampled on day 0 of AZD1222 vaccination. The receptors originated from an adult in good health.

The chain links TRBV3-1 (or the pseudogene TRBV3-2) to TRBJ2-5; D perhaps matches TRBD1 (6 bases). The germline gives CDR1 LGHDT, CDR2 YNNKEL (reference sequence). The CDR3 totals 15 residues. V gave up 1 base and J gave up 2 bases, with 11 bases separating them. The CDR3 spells CASSQVPTGQETQYF. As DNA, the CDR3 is TGTGCCAGCAGCCAAGTTCCAACAGGGCAAGAGACCCAGTACTTC.

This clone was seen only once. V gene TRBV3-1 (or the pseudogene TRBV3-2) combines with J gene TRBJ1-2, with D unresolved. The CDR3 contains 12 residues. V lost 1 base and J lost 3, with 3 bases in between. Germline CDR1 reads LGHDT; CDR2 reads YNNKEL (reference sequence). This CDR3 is CASSQGHYGYTF. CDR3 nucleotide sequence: TGTGCCAGCAGCCAAGGACACTATGGCTACACCTTC.

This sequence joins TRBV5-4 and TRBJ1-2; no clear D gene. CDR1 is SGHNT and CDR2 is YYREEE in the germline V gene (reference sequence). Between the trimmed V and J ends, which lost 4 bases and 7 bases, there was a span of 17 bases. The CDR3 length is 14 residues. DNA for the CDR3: TGTGCCAGCAGCCGGAGGACGGAAGCGAGTGGCTACACCTTC. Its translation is CASSRRTEASGYTF.

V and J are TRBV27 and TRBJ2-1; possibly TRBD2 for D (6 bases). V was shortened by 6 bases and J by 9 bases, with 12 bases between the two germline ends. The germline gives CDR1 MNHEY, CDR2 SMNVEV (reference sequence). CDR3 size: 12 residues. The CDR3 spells CASSMGGGEQFF. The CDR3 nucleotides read TGTGCCAGCAGCATGGGAGGAGGTGAGCAGTTCTTC.

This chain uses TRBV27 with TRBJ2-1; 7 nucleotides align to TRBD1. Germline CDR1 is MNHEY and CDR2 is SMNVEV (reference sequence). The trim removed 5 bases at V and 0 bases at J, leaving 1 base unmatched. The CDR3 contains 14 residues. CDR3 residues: CASSRGPSYNEQFF. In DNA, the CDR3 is TGTGCCAGCAGTAGGGGGCCCTCCTACAATGAGCAGTTCTTC.

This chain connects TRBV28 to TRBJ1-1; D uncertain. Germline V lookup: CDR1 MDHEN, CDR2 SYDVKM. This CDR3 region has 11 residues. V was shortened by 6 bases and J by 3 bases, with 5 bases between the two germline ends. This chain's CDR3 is CASRAYTEAFF. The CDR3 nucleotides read TGTGCCAGCAGGGCATACACTGAAGCTTTCTTT.

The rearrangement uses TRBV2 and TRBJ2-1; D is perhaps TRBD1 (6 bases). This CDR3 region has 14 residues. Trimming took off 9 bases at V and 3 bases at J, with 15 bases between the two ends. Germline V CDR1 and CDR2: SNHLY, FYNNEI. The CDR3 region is CASRRTAFYNEQFF. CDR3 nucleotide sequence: TGTGCCAGTCGCAGGACAGCCTTCTACAATGAGCAGTTCTTC.

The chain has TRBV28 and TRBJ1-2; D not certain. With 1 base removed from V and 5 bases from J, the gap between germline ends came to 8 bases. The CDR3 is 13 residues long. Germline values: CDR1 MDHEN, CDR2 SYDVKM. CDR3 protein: CASSLLGGYGYTF. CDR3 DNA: TGTGCCAGCAGTTTATTGGGAGGTTATGGCTACACCTTC.

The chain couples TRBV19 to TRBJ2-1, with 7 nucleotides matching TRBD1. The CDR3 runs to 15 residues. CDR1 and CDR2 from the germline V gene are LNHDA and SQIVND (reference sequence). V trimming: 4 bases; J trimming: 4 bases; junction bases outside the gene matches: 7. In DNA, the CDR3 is TGTGCCAGTAGTACTGACAGGGAAAAGTACAATGAGCAGTTCTTC. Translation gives CASSTDREKYNEQFF.

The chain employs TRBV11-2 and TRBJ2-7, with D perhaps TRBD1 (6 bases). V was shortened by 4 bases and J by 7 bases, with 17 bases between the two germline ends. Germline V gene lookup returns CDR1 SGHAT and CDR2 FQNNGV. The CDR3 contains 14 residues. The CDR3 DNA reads TGTGCCAGCAGCTCCGAGCCAGGGGCGGATGAGCAGTACTTC. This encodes CASSSEPGADEQYF. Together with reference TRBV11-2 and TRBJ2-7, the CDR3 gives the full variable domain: EAGVAQSPRYKIIEKRQSVAFWCNPISGHATLYWYQQILGQGPKLLIQFQNNGVVDDSQLPKDRFSAERLKGVDSTLKIQPAKLEDSAVYLCASSSEPGADEQYFGPGTRLTVT.

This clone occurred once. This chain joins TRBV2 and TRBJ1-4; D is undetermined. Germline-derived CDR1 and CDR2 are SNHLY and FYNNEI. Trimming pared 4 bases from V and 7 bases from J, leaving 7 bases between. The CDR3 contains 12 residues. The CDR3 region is CASSGILEKLFF. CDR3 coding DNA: TGTGCCAGCAGTGGCATACTTGAAAAACTGTTTTTT.

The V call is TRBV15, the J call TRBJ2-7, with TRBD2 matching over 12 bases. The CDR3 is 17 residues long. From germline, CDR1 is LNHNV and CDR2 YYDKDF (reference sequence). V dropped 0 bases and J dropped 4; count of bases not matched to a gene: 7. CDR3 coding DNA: TGTGCCACCAGCAGAGATTATTCGACTAGCGGGAGATACGAGCAGTACTTC. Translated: CATSRDYSTSGRYEQYF. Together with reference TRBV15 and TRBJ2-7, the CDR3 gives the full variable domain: DAMVIQNPRYQVTQFGKPVTLSCSQTLNHNVMYWYQQKSSQAPKLLFHYYDKDFNNEADTPDNFQSRRPNTSFCFLDIRSPGLGDTAMYLCATSRDYSTSGRYEQYFGPGTRLTVT.

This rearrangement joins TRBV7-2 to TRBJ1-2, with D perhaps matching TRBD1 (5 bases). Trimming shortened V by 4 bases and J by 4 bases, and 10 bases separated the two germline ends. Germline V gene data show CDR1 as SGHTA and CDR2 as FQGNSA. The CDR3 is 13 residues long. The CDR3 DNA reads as TGTGCCAGCAGCTCGCAGGGTACCTATGGCTACACCTTC. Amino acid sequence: CASSSQGTYGYTF.

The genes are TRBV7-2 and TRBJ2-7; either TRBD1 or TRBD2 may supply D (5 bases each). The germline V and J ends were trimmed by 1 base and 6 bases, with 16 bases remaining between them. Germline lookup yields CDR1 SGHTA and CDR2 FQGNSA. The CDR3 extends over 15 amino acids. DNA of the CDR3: TGTGCCAGCAGCTTAGTAGGGACCCTCGGGTTCGAGCAGTACTTC. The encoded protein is CASSLVGTLGFEQYF. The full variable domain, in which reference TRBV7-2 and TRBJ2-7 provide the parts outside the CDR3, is GAGVSQSPSNKVTEKGKDVELRCDPISGHTALYWYRQSLGQGLEFLIYFQGNSAPDKSGLPSDRFSAERTGGSVSTLTIQRTQQEDSAVYLCASSLVGTLGFEQYFGPGTRLTVT.

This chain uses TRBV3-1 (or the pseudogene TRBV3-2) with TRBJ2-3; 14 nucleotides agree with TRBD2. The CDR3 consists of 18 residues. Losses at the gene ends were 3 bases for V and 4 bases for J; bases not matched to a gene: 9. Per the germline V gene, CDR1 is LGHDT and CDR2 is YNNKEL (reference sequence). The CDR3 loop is CASSQPGTSGSGSDTQYF. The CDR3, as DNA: TGTGCCAGCAGCCAGCCGGGGACTAGCGGGAGTGGCTCAGATACGCAGTATTTT.

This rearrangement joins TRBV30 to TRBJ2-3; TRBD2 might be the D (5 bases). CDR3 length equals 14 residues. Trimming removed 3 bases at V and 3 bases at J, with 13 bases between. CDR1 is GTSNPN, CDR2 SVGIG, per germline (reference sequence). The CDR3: CAWRGEGRTDTQYF. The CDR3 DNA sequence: TGTGCCTGGAGGGGCGAGGGAAGGACAGATACGCAGTATTTT.

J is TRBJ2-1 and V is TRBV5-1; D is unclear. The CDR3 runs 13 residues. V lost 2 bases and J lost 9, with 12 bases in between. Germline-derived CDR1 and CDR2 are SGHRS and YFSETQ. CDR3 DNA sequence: TGCGCCAGCAGCTTTACGGTCGACACTGAGCAGTTCTTC. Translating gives CASSFTVDTEQFF.

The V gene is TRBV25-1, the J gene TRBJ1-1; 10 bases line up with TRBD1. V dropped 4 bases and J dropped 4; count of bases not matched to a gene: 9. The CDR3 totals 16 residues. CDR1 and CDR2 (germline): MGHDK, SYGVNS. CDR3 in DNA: TGTGCCAGCAGTGGGACAGGGGGGAATTGGGTCACTGAAGCTTTCTTT. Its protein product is CASSGTGGNWVTEAFF.

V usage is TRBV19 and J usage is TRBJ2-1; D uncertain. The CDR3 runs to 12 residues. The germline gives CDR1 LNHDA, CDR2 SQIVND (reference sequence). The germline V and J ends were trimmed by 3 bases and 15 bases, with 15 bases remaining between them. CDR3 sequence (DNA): TGTGCCAGTAGTATCCCCAACGGCAAGAGGTTCTTC. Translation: CASSIPNGKRFF.

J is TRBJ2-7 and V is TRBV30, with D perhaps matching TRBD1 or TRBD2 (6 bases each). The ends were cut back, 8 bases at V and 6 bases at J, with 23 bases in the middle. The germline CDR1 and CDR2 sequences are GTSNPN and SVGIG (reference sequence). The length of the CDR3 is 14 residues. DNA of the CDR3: TGTGCCGGGGCCCCTACACGGGGGCGCGGCGAGCAGTACTTC. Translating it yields CAGAPTRGRGEQYF.

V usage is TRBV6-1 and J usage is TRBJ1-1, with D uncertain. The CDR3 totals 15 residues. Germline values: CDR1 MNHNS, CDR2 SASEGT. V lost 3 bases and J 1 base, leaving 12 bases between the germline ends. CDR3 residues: CASSDRAAKNTEAFF. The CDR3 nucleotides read TGTGCCAGCAGTGATCGAGCGGCGAAGAACACTGAAGCTTTCTTT.

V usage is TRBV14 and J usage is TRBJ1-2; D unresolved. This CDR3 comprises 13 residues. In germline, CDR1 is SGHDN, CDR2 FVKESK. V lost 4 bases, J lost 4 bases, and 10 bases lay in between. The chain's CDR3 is CASSPSYSYGYTF. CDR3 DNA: TGTGCCAGCAGCCCCTCCTACAGCTATGGCTACACCTTC.

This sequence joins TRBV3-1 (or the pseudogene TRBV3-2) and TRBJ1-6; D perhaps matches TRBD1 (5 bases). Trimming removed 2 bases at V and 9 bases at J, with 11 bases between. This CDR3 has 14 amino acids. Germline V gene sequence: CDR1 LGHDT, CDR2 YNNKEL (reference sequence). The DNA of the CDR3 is TGTGCCAGCAGCCAAAGAGACAGATTTTCACCCCTCCACTTT. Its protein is CASSQRDRFSPLHF.

CDR3: CASSLNEGASNQPQHF. CDR3 in DNA: TGTGCCAGCAGCTTAAACGAGGGGGCGAGCAATCAGCCCCAGCATTTT. The chain combines TRBV7-6 with TRBJ1-5; 7 bases map to TRBD1. CDR1 and CDR2 from the germline V gene are SGHVS and FNYEAQ. V was clipped by 2 bases and J by 1 base; unmatched bases: 5. The CDR3 sequence is 16 residues long.